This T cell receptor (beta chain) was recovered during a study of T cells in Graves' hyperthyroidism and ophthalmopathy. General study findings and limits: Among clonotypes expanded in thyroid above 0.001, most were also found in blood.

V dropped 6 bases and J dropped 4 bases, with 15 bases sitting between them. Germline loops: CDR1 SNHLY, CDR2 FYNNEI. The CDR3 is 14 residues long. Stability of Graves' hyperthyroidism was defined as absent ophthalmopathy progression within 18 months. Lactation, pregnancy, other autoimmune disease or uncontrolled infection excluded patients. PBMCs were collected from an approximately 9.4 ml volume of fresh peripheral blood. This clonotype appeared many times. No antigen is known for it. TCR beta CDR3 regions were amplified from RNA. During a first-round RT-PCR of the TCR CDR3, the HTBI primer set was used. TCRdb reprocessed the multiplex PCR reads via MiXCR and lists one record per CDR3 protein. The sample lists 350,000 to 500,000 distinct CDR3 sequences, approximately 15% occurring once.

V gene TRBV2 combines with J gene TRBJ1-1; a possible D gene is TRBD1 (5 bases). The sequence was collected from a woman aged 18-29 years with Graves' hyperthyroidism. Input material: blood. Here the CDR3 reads CASRPGWGITEAFF. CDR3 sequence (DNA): TGTGCCAGCAGACCGGGTTGGGGGATCACTGAAGCTTTCTTT.